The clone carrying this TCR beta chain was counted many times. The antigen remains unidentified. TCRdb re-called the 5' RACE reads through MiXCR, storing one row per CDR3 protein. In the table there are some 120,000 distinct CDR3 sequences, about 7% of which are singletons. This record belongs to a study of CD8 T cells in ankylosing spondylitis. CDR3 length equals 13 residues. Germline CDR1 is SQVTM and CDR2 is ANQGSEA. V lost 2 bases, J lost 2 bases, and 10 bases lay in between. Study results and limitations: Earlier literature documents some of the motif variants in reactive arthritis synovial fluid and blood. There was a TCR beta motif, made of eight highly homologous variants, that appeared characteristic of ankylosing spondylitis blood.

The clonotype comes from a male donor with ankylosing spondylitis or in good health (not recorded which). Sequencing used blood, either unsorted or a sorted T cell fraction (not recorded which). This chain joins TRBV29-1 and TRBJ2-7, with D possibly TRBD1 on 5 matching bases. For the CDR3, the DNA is TGCAGCGTTGAAAGCGACAGCACCTACGAGCAGTACTTC. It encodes CSVESDSTYEQYF.